Shown below are 3 T cell receptor beta chains from a single sample sequenced in a study of cytotoxic CD8 clonotypes in ibrutinib-treated CLL. The data were produced by immunoSEQ multiplex PCR, yet TCRdb's version contains in-frame clones alone and is incomplete. The data show 150,000 to 250,000 clones, 72% seen once. The sample here was PBMCs, taken after 24 months of ibrutinib treatment. Every receptor here comes from a human donor with chronic lymphocytic leukemia.

The chain combines TRBV7-8 with TRBJ2-7, with 13 bases fitting TRBD2. V dropped 4 bases and J dropped 5; count of bases not matched to a gene: 14. Germline V gene lookup returns CDR1 SGHVS and CDR2 FQNEAQ. The CDR3 length is 18 residues. The CDR3 DNA reads TGTGCCAGCAGCTCAATTAAAGGACTAGCGGGAGTTATCCACGAGCAGTACTTC. Translated: CASSSIKGLAGVIHEQYF.

The chain employs TRBV10-1 and TRBJ1-1; D gene unclear. The CDR3 contains 11 residues. Trimming removed 4 bases from V and 8 bases from J, with 8 bases in between. Per the germline V gene, CDR1 is WNHNN and CDR2 is SYGVQD (reference sequence). CDR3 protein: CASSAYGEAFF. Here the CDR3 DNA reads TGCGCCAGCAGTGCTTATGGGGAAGCTTTCTTT.

This clone appeared a few times. V and J are TRBV29-1 and TRBJ2-3; the D gene is possibly TRBD1 (6 bases). Deletions cut 6 bases from V and 2 bases from J, with 9 bases between. The germline V gene encodes CDR1 SQVTM and CDR2 ANQGSEA. The CDR3 has 12 residues. The CDR3: CSVWDNTDTQYF. CDR3 nucleotide sequence: TGCAGCGTGTGGGACAACACAGATACGCAGTATTTT.